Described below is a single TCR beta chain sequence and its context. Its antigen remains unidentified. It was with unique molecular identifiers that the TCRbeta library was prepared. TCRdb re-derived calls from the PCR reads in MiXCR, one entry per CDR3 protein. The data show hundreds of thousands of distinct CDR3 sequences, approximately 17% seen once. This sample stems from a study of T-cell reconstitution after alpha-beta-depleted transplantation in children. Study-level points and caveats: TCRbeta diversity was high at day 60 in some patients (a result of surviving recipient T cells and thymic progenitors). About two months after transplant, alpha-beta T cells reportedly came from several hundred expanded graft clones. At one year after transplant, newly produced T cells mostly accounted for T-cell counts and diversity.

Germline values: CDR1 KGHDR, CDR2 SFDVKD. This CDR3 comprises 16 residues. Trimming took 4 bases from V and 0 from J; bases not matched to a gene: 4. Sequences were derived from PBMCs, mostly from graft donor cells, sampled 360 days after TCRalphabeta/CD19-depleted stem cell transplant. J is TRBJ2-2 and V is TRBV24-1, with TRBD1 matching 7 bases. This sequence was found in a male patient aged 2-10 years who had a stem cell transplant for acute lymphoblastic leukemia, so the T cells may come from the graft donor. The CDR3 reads CATSDPGTANTGELFF. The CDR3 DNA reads TGTGCCACCAGTGACCCCGGGACAGCGAACACCGGGGAGCTGTTTTTT.